These 9 T cell receptor beta chains came from one sample sequenced in a study of blood T cell repertoires in COVID-19. The table came from immunoSEQ multiplex PCR; TCRdb's copy has only in-frame clones and leaves some out. The sample has some 460,000 clones, approximately 90% seen once. Input material: PBMCs or T cells enriched from blood (not recorded which). These receptors originate from a woman aged 18 to 35 with acute COVID-19.

The chain joins TRBV12-3 or TRBV12-4 to TRBJ1-5; no firm D call. The CDR3 loop spans 12 amino acids. Trimming took off 5 bases at V and 3 bases at J, with 5 bases between the two ends. The CDR3 sequence: CASSPINQPQHF. As DNA, the CDR3 is TGTGCCAGCAGTCCTATCAATCAGCCCCAGCATTTT.

The V and J genes are TRBV5-1 and TRBJ2-2; the D is unclear. Germline CDR1 and CDR2: SGHRS and YFSETQ. The CDR3 is made up of 16 amino acids. V was cut by 0 bases and J by 3 bases, with 12 bases left in between. The CDR3 here is CASSLVHIADTGELFF. The CDR3 bases are TGCGCCAGCAGCTTGGTACACATCGCAGACACCGGGGAGCTGTTTTTT.

The rearrangement links TRBV2 to TRBJ1-1; 9 nucleotides agree with TRBD1. This CDR3 contains 14 residues. V trimming: 5 bases; J trimming: 5 bases; junction bases outside the gene matches: 6. The V gene's germline CDR1 is SNHLY and CDR2 FYNNEI. Here the CDR3 reads CASSKQGARTEAFF. For the CDR3, the DNA is TGTGCCAGCAGTAAACAGGGGGCTAGAACTGAAGCTTTCTTT.

Only one count was recorded for this clone. The rearrangement uses TRBV11-2 and TRBJ1-6, with 10 bases identical to TRBD1. The CDR3 spans 16 residues. Germline assignment: CDR1 SGHAT and CDR2 FQNNGV. V lost 4 bases, J lost 4 bases, and 4 bases stayed unmatched. Written as DNA, the CDR3 is TGTGCCAGCAGCTCAACGGACAGGGGGTATAATTCACCCCTCCACTTT. This translates into CASSSTDRGYNSPLHF.

This chain uses TRBV5-1 with TRBJ2-2, with D maybe TRBD2 (6 bases). Between the trimmed V and J ends, which lost 1 base and 5 bases, there was a span of 15 bases. The CDR3 has 16 residues. The V gene's germline CDR1 is SGHRS and CDR2 YFSETQ. The CDR3 sequence is CASSLNLADPTGELFF. The CDR3 DNA reads TGCGCCAGCAGCTTGAACTTAGCGGATCCAACCGGGGAGCTGTTTTTT. Full variable domain (remainder filled in from reference TRBV5-1 and TRBJ2-2): KAGVTQTPRYLIKTRGQQVTLSCSPISGHRSVSWYQQTPGQGLQFLFEYFSETQRNKGNFPGRFSGRQFSNSRSEMNVSTLELGDSALYLCASSLNLADPTGELFFGEGSRLTVL.

This clone was recorded a few times. The V call is TRBV7-9, the J call TRBJ2-7; no definite D call. This CDR3 has 13 amino acids. V was clipped by 0 bases and J by 3 bases, with 6 bases between them. Germline-derived CDR1 and CDR2 are SEHNR and FQNEAQ (reference sequence). CDR3 sequence: CASSLAQFYEQYF. The CDR3 DNA is TGTGCCAGCAGCTTAGCACAGTTCTACGAGCAGTACTTC.

This clone has a count of ten or more. The gene calls are TRBV3-1 (or the pseudogene TRBV3-2) and TRBJ1-1, with unresolved D. The V gene's germline CDR1 is LGHDT and CDR2 YNNKEL (reference sequence). The CDR3 spans 15 residues. V was shortened by 4 bases and J by 0 bases, with 12 bases between the two germline ends. The CDR3 DNA follows: TGTGCCAGCAGCCTAAGTGGTCAGATGAACACTGAAGCTTTCTTT. Translating gives CASSLSGQMNTEAFF.

This chain joins TRBV15 and TRBJ1-2; D is undetermined. The CDR3 consists of 13 residues. CDR1 is LNHNV, CDR2 YYDKDF, per germline (reference sequence). V was cut by 1 base and J by 5 bases, with 8 bases left in between. In DNA, the CDR3 is TGTGCCACCAGCAGAGTTGCCGCGTATGGCTACACCTTC. Amino acids: CATSRVAAYGYTF.

This clone was recorded a few times. V gene TRBV15 combines with J gene TRBJ1-1, with TRBD1 matching over 8 bases. CDR3 length: 14 amino acids. Trimming cost V 3 bases and J 7 bases; bases outside gene matches: 7. Germline CDR1 and CDR2: LNHNV and YYDKDF (reference sequence). The CDR3 loop is CATSSGQGRVEAFF. The CDR3 bases are TGTGCCACCAGCAGTGGACAGGGAAGGGTTGAAGCTTTCTTT.